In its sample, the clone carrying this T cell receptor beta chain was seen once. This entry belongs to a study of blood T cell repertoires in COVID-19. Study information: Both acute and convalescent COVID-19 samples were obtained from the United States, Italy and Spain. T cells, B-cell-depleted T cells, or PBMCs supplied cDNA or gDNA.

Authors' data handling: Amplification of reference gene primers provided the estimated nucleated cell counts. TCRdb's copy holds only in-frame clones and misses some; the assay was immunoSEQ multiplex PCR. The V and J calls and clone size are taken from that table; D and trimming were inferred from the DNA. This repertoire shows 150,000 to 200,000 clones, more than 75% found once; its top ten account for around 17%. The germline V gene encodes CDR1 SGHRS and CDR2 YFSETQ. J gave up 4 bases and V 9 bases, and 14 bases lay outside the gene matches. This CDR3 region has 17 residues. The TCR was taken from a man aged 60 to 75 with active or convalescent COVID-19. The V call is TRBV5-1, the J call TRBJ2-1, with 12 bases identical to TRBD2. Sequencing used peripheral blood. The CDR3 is CAISTRLAGEQYNEQFF. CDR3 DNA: TGCGCCATTTCGACTAGACTAGCGGGGGAGCAGTACAATGAGCAGTTCTTC.